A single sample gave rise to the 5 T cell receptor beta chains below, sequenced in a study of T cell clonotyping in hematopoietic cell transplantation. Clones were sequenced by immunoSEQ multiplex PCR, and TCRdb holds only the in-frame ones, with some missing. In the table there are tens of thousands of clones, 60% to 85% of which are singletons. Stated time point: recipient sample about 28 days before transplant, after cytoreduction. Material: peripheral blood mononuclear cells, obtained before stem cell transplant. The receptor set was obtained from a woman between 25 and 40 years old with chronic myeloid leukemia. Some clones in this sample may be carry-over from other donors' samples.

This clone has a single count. DNA for the CDR3: TGTGCCAGCAGCTTTATCCGAGTCGGGGAGCTGTTTTTT. It encodes CASSFIRVGELFF. The gene calls are TRBV7-2 and TRBJ2-2; no clear D. CDR1 SGHTA and CDR2 FQGNSA come from the germline V gene. This CDR3 spans 13 amino acids. The V end lost 3 bases, the J end lost 7 bases, and 9 bases lay between the germline ends.

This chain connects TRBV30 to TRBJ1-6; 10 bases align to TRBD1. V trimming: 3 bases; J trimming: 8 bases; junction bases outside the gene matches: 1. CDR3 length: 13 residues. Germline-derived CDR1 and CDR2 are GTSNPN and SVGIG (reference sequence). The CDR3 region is CAWRGQGDSPLHF. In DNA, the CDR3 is TGTGCCTGGAGAGGACAGGGGGATTCACCCCTCCACTTT.

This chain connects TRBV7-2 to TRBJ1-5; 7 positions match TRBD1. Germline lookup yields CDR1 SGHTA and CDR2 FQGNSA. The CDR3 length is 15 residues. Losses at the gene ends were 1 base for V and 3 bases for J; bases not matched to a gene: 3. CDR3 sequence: CASSLDRGNNQPQHF. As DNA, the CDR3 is TGTGCCAGCAGCTTAGACAGGGGTAACAATCAGCCCCAGCATTTT.

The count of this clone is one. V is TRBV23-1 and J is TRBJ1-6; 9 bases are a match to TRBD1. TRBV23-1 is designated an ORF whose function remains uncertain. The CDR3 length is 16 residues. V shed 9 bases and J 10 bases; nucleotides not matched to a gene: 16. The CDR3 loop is CARPKIPGQGGSPLHF. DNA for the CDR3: TGCGCCAGACCGAAGATCCCGGGACAGGGAGGATCACCCCTCCACTTT.

The CDR3 reads CASSLGGARETQYF. CDR3 nucleotide sequence: TGTGCCAGCAGCTTAGGGGGGGCAAGGGAGACCCAGTACTTC. V gene TRBV7-2 combines with J gene TRBJ2-5, with D perhaps matching TRBD1 or TRBD2 (6 bases each). The CDR3 extends over 14 amino acids. The V gene's germline CDR1 is SGHTA and CDR2 FQGNSA. Trimming removed 1 base at V and 5 bases at J, with 11 bases between.